This T cell receptor (beta chain) comes out of a study of T cells expressing NK-cell markers (dated by TCRdb to 2018 to 2020). Background on the whole study: Eight donors provided sorted CD3+CD56+NKG2C+, CD3+CD56+NKG2C- and CD3+CD56-NKG2C+ T-cell subsets, whose TCR beta-chain repertoires were profiled. Of the eight sequenced donors, seven were found to be HCMV-seropositive and one was found to be HCMV-seronegative. Randomly selected healthy volunteers, three men and five women, were used as the eight sequenced donors. The libraries were sequenced on Illumina HiSeq 2000/2500, MiSeq or NextSeq, producing 2 x 150 bp reads.

HCMV-specific IgG was detected in serum with a commercial ELISA kit to determine HCMV serostatus. Peripheral blood mononuclear cells were isolated from blood by Ficoll density gradient centrifugation. Regarding this clonotype: Which antigen it targets is not known.

Instrument on record: Illumina HiSeq 2000. TCR beta cDNA libraries were made by 5'RACE template switching that added a universal primer site and unique molecular identifiers. cDNA synthesis was primed from the TCR beta constant segment, followed by two successive PCR amplification steps. Concerning the study's data processing: MIGEC was used to demultiplex reads and group the reads by UMI, and MiTCR was used to assemble and quantify clonotypes. Only TCR cDNA sequences supported by at least two reads were kept to exclude erroneous sequences. Downstream repertoire analysis used the tcR package, and clonotypes were matched across fractions by CDR3 nucleotide sequence plus V segment. Antigen specificity was annotated against VDJdb with VDJmatch, allowing one amino acid substitution in CDR3. Each entry corresponds to one CDR3 protein sequence from reads that TCRdb reprocessed, and DNA is not given. The V and J calls and clone size come from TCRdb's table, not from the authors' own analysis. This sample's table carries about 150,000 distinct CDR3 sequences. The ten largest make up 37% of the sample.

Paper-wide results and their limitations: For six donors, the dominant CD3+CD56+NKG2C+ clonotypes were among the top 10 CD8+ clonotypes and accounted for 1.0-7.0% of CD8+ T cells. Whether the expanded NKG2C-expressing T cell clones were specific for HCMV antigens was left unclear. Those dominant clonotypes were again the most abundant among CD3+CD56-NKG2C+ cells in several donors, at roughly 25-65%.

The CDR3 numbers 14 residues from cysteine through phenylalanine. Only the protein is on record. The receptor's source is a woman aged 45-59 years in good health. Donor details come from another sample of the same person, matched by shared clones. The sample was blood T cells: a sorted CD56 or NKG2C T cell subset, CD4+ or CD8+ T cells, or bulk PBMC T cells (not recorded which). This chain joins TRBV12-3 or TRBV12-4 to TRBJ1-5; TCRdb returns TRBD1, unconfirmable since there is no DNA. CDR3 protein: CASSNHRVGQPQHF.